This T cell receptor beta chain was found in a study of blood T cell repertoires in COVID-19 (dated by TCRdb to between 2020 and 2021). About the full investigation: Samples from collaborators originated in the United States, Italy and Spain and spanned both the acute and convalescent phases of COVID-19. The material from the prospective study consisted of cDNA or gDNA derived from T cells, B-cell-depleted T cells, or PBMCs. Deeply sampled blood TCRbeta repertoires from subjects exposed to, actively infected with, or recovered from COVID-19 were included in the dataset. The repertoires were made available in a free public database intended to serve as a resource for research on the immune response to SARS-CoV-2. Samples came from the ongoing ImmuneRACE study (first 160 participants) plus 1,254 subjects from 6 global collaborators. A de-identified subject ID, COVID-19 status, age in years and sex were almost always included in the sample metadata. Where available, HLA class I and class II types were taken from metadata supplied by the sample provider and were not determined by assay-based typing. Paper-wide results and their limitations: The quantity of clinical and demographic metadata differed by source and by participant and was supplied without curation.

TCRbeta CDR3 regions were amplified from genomic DNA using the immunoSEQ Assay, a bias-controlled multiplex PCR. Per the source publication's procedure: Nucleated cell counts per sample were estimated from amplification of reference gene primers within the assay. To quantify the absolute abundance of each unique TCRbeta CDR3 rearrangement, sequence reads were collapsed and filtered. Productive Simpson clonality was computed per sample as the square root of Simpson's diversity index over productive rearrangements. TCRdb's version of the immuneACCESS table is confined to in-frame rearrangements and falls short of the full clone set. An unresolved V gene accounts for under half of the shortfall where checked; the remainder is of unknown origin. V and J calls and clone size are as listed in that table; D and trimming were resolved from the DNA. The sample profile shows fewer than 70,000 clones; around 87% of them were found once. The ten most abundant clones make up roughly 6.4% of the sample.

Trimming takes 2 bases off V and 1 base off J; junction bases not matched to a gene: 0. CDR1 and CDR2 are drawn from the germline V gene: KGHSH, LQKENI. Inclusive of the bounding cysteine and phenylalanine, the CDR3 is 14 residues long. Only the CDR3 DNA stays, 42 bases, in frame from base 1. Points on this clone: What antigen it recognizes has not been identified. No qualities accompany the bases; no much larger clone lies one base away.

Collaborating institutions collected whole blood in K2EDTA tubes following their own protocols. For TCRbeta analysis, collaborators shipped samples as frozen whole blood, isolated PBMCs, or DNA extracted from either of those sample types. The chain links TRBV18 with TRBJ1-2, and TRBD1 matches 8 of the central bases. Sequenced: peripheral blood. The clonotype was recovered from a man in his sixties with active or convalescent COVID-19. The CDR3 has the sequence CASSPTGGNYGYTF. The DNA sequence is given as TGTGCCAGCTCACCAACAGGGGGTAACTATGGCTACACCTTC.